Below, one TCR beta chain is given with its context. Antigen unknown. Clones were sequenced by immunoSEQ multiplex PCR, and TCRdb holds only the in-frame ones, with some missing. The data show just over 2,000,000 clones, 85% to 95% seen once. This CDR3 has 13 amino acids. Trimming left V 0 bases short and J 7 bases short, with 9 bases between. Per the germline V gene, CDR1 is ENHRY and CDR2 is SYGVKD. These data belong to a study of shared clonotypes between healthy human individuals. Study-wide background: A couple of women and a few men aged 18 to 49 made up the donors. CD4 naive cells filled three plates per donor, CD4 memory three, CD8 naive two and CD8 memory one. Study-wide findings and caveats: Four donors shared approximately 5% of their naive CD4 clonotypes. Estimated clonotype richness was generally higher in naive than memory subsets.

The rearrangement joins TRBV10-3 to TRBJ1-1; no clear D. The sample consisted of naive CD4+ T cells sorted from blood. The subset is: CD45RA+ positively selected. This TCR was recovered from a man younger than 35 in good health. The CDR3 DNA reads as TGTGCCATCAGTGAGTCTAGTGGTTTTGAAGCTTTCTTT. Protein: CAISESSGFEAFF.